Listed below are T cell receptor beta chains from one sample, sequenced in a study of T cells in Graves' hyperthyroidism and ophthalmopathy. TCRdb independently ran MiXCR on the multiplex PCR reads; one entry per CDR3 protein. The top ten clones hold roughly 10% of a sample with hundreds of thousands of distinct CDR3 sequences, 14% of them seen once. Sequencing was carried out using blood. The receptor set was obtained from a woman younger than 30 with Graves' hyperthyroidism. Each CDR3 is given with its conserved first and last residue. D genes are given only for firm matches. Where a row states a size, it is once, few, many or the class of an expanded clone; other rows omit it.

size: NA; J: TRBJ2-7; D: NA; V: TRBV20-1; DNA: TGCAGTGCTCATGGACGGATCGTCTCCTACGAGCAGTACTTC; CDR3: CSAHGRIVSYEQYF
size: many; J: TRBJ2-4; D: TRBD2; V: TRBV3-1; DNA: TGTGCCAGCAGCATCTTAGCGGGAGCGAAAAACATTCAGTACTTC; CDR3: CASSILAGAKNIQYF
size: NA; J: TRBJ1-2; D: NA; V: TRBV18; DNA: TGTGCCAGCTCACCACCATCGGGTGGATTCGGTAGATATGGCTACACCTTC; CDR3: CASSPPSGGFGRYGYTF
size: many; J: TRBJ2-7; D: NA; V: TRBV11-2; DNA: TGTGCCAGCAGCCCTCCCTCACTAAATATGAACGAGCAGTACTTC; CDR3: CASSPPSLNMNEQYF
size: NA; J: TRBJ2-4; D: NA; V: TRBV6-1; DNA: TGTGCCAGCAGTGAATCGGGGCTAGGAAACATTCAGTACTTC; CDR3: CASSESGLGNIQYF
size: NA; J: TRBJ2-7; D: NA; V: TRBV29-1; DNA: TGCAGCGTTGAAGATAGGAAGAGCGGCCGAGGCTCCTACGAGCAGTACTTC; CDR3: CSVEDRKSGRGSYEQYF
size: few; J: TRBJ1-5; D: NA; V: TRBV15; DNA: TGTGCCACCAGCAGAGTGGCAGGAATCGACCAGCCCCAGCATTTT; CDR3: CATSRVAGIDQPQHF
size: many; J: TRBJ1-6; D: NA; V: TRBV15; DNA: TGTGCCACCAGTCCGTCCAGGATGGATTCACCCCTCCACTTT; CDR3: CATSPSRMDSPLHF
size: many; J: TRBJ1-1; D: NA; V: TRBV28; DNA: TGTGCCAGCAGTTTGACCCCATACACTGAAGCTTTCTTT; CDR3: CASSLTPYTEAFF
size: few; J: TRBJ2-6; D: NA; V: TRBV29-1; DNA: TGCAGCGTTGATCAGGGCCTTGGGGCCAACGTCCTGACTTTC; CDR3: CSVDQGLGANVLTF
size: NA; J: TRBJ2-7; D: TRBD2; V: TRBV6-2/TRBV6-3; DNA: TGTGCCACGGGAGGGAGCGAGCAGTACTTC; CDR3: CATGGSEQYF